This T cell receptor (beta chain) was obtained from a study of shared clonotypes between healthy human individuals. Repertoires were generated with immunoSEQ multiplex PCR, while TCRdb's copy carries only in-frame clones and drops some. The sample lists millions of clones; about 93% were seen once. It was CD45RO-negative cells, positively selected for CCR7, that made up naive CD8 cells, with terminally differentiated effector memory CD45RA+ cells excluded. The CDR3 loop spans 14 amino acids. Germline V gene sequence: CDR1 MDHEN, CDR2 SYDVKM. V was trimmed by 5 bases and J by 3 bases, leaving 14 bases between them.

Material: naive CD8+ T cells from PBMCs. V gene TRBV28 combines with J gene TRBJ2-7, with D possibly matching TRBD1 (6 bases). The TCR originated in a man between 18 and 35 years old in good health. Some clones in this sample may be carry-over from other donors' samples. CDR3 amino acids: CASSRVGAYYEQYF. The DNA for the CDR3 is TGTGCCAGCAGTCGGGTGGGGGCCTACTACGAGCAGTACTTC. Drawing the rest from reference TRBV28 and TRBJ2-7, the complete variable domain is DVKVTQSSRYLVKRTGEKVFLECVQDMDHENMFWYRQDPGLGLRLIYFSYDVKMKEKGDIPEGYSVSREKKERFSLILESASTNQTSMYLCASSRVGAYYEQYFGPGTRLTVT.